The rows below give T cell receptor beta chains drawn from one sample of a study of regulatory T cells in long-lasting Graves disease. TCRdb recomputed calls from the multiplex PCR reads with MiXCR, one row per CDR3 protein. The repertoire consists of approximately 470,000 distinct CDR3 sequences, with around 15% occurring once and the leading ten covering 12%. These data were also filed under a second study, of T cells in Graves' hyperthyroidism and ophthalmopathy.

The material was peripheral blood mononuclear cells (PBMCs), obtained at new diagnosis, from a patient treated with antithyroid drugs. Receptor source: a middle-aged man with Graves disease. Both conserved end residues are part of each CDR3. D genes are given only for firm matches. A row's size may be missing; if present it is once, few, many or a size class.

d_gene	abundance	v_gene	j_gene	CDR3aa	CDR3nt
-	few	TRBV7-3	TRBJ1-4	CASSLKGDAVNEKLFF	TGTGCCAGCAGCTTAAAGGGGGACGCTGTCAATGAAAAACTGTTTTTT
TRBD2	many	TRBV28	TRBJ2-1	CASSLPSGRPSYNEQFF	TGTGCCAGCAGTTTACCAAGCGGGAGGCCTTCCTACAATGAGCAGTTCTTC
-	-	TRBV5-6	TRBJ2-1	CASRVGPTYNEQFF	TGTGCCAGCAGGGTAGGGCCAACCTACAATGAGCAGTTCTTC
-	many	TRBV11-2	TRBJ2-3	CASSLEGGHSTDTQYF	TGTGCCAGCAGCTTAGAGGGCGGGCATAGCACAGATACGCAGTATTTT
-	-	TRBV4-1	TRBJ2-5	CASSQEGFQETQYF	TGCGCCAGCAGCCAAGAGGGGTTCCAAGAGACCCAGTACTTC
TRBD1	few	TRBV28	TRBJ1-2	CASSSHTGTGKGGYTF	TGTGCCAGCAGTTCACACACCGGGACAGGAAAAGGAGGCTACACCTTC
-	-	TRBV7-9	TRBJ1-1	CASSLGPKGTEAFF	TGTGCCAGCAGCTTAGGACCGAAGGGGACTGAAGCTTTCTTT
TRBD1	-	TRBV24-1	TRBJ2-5	CATMGQNQETQYF	TGTGCCACCATGGGACAGAACCAAGAGACCCAGTACTTC
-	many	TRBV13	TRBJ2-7	CASSFDLGEQYF	TGTGCCAGCAGCTTCGACTTAGGCGAGCAGTACTTC
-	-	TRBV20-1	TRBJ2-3	CSARNWISTDTQYF	TGCAGTGCTAGAAACTGGATCAGCACAGATACGCAGTATTTT
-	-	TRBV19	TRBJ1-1	CASSSNRATEAFF	TGTGCCAGTAGTTCCAATAGGGCCACTGAAGCTTTCTTT
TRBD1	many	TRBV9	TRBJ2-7	CASSGGTGLHEQYF	TGTGCCAGCAGCGGGGGGACAGGGCTACACGAGCAGTACTTC
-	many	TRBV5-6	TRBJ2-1	CASSPHAGTMLNEQFF	TGTGCCAGCAGCCCCCACGCCGGGACAATGTTGAATGAGCAGTTCTTC
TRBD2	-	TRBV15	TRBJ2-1	CATSRDPSGMDEQFF	TGTGCCACCAGCAGAGATCCTAGCGGGATGGATGAGCAGTTCTTC
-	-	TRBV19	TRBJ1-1	CASNGVEAFF	TGTGCCAGTAATGGGGTTGAAGCTTTCTTT
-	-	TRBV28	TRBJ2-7	CASSYRDRGTYEQYF	TGTGCCAGCAGTTACAGGGATAGGGGTACCTACGAGCAGTACTTC
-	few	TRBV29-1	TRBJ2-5	CSVVPSVETQYF	TGCAGCGTTGTGCCCAGCGTGGAGACCCAGTACTTC
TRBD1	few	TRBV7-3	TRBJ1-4	CASYRQGLTNEKLFF	TGTGCCAGCTACCGACAGGGGCTTACTAATGAAAAACTGTTTTTT
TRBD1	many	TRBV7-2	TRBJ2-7	CASSEHPGQGGYEQYF	TGTGCCAGCAGCGAACACCCGGGACAGGGAGGATACGAGCAGTACTTC
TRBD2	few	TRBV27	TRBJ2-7	CASRRVAGTSYEQYF	TGTGCCAGCCGGAGGGTGGCCGGGACTAGCTACGAGCAGTACTTC
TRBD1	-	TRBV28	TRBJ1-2	CASSLTPGTGNVGGYTF	TGTGCCAGCAGTTTGACCCCCGGGACAGGGAACGTAGGGGGCTACACCTTC
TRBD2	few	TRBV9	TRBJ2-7	CASSVGIAGYEQYF	TGTGCCAGCAGCGTAGGGATAGCGGGATACGAGCAGTACTTC
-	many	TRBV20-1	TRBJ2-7	CSASLGKDYEQYF	TGCAGTGCTAGTTTGGGAAAGGACTACGAGCAGTACTTC
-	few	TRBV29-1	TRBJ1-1	CSVEKNTEAFF	TGCAGCGTTGAAAAGAACACTGAAGCTTTCTTT
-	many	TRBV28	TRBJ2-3	CASSYGPGRPDTQYF	TGTGCCAGCAGTTACGGGCCAGGGAGGCCAGATACGCAGTATTTT
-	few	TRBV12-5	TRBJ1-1	CASGRDFGSTMTEAFF	TGTGCTAGTGGGAGGGACTTTGGTTCTACCATGACTGAAGCTTTCTTT
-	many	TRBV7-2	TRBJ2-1	CASSLAPAKQFF	TGTGCCAGCAGCTTAGCCCCCGCTAAGCAGTTCTTC
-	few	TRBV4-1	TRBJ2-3	CASSQDQGRENTQYF	TGCGCCAGCAGCCAAGACCAGGGGCGGGAAAATACGCAGTATTTT
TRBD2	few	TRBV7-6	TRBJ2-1	CASSPGTSGVYNEQFF	TGTGCCAGCAGCCCAGGGACTAGCGGAGTCTACAATGAGCAGTTCTTC
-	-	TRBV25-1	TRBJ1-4	CASSVPGGAGEKLFF	TGTGCCAGCAGTGTCCCCGGAGGGGCGGGTGAAAAACTGTTTTTT
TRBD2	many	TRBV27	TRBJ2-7	CASSAPPGTTSYEQYF	TGTGCCAGCAGTGCGCCCCCCGGGACTACCTCCTACGAGCAGTACTTC
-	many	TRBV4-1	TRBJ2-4	CASSQEGRPAKNIQYF	TGCGCCAGCAGCCAAGAGGGGCGGCCAGCCAAAAACATTCAGTACTTC
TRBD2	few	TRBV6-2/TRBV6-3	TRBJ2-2	CASSYSWTSGNTGELFF	TGTGCCAGCAGTTACTCTTGGACTAGCGGGAACACCGGGGAGCTGTTTTTT
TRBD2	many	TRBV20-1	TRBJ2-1	CSASLGLANNEQFF	TGCAGTGCTAGTCTTGGACTAGCTAACAATGAGCAGTTCTTC
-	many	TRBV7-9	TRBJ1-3	CASSLQGNTIYF	TGTGCCAGCAGCCTACAGGGAAACACCATATATTTT
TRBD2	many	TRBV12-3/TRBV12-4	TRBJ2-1	CASSSRTSGSEQFF	TGTGCCAGCAGTTCTCGGACTAGCGGGAGTGAGCAGTTCTTC
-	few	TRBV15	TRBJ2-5	CATSRDGGTVQETQYF	TGTGCCACCAGCAGAGATGGCGGGACTGTACAAGAGACCCAGTACTTC
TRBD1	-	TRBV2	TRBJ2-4	CASRGQGEAKNIQYF	TGTGCCAGCAGGGGACAGGGCGAAGCCAAAAACATTCAGTACTTC
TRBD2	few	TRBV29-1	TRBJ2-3	CSVETSGRATDTQYF	TGCAGCGTTGAAACTAGCGGGAGGGCAACAGATACGCAGTATTTT
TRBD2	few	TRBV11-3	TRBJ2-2	CASRIAGANTGELFF	TGTGCCAGCAGAATAGCGGGAGCAAACACCGGGGAGCTGTTTTTT
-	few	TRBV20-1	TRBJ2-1	CSAREGLTAVSYNEQFF	TGCAGTGCTAGAGAGGGCCTGACAGCGGTCTCCTACAATGAGCAGTTCTTC
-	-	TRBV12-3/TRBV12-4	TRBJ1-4	CASSLMGREKLFF	TGTGCCAGCAGTTTAATGGGGAGGGAAAAACTGTTTTTT
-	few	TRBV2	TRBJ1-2	CASSVSRPRTGYTF	TGTGCCAGCAGTGTCAGCAGACCCCGGACTGGCTACACCTTC
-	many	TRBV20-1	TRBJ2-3	CSANPHPTEPTTVDTQYF	TGCAGTGCAAATCCCCACCCCACGGAACCAACAACAGTAGATACGCAGTATTTT
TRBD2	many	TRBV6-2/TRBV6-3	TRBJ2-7	CASSYGVGGRFEQYF	TGTGCCAGCAGTTACGGTGTGGGAGGGCGATTCGAGCAGTACTTC
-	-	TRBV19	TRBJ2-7	CASSLQGLLRSEQYF	TGTGCCAGTAGTCTACAAGGACTGCTTCGGTCGGAGCAGTACTTC
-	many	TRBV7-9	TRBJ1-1	CASSFLGVNTEAFF	TGTGCCAGCAGCTTTTTGGGGGTGAACACTGAAGCTTTCTTT
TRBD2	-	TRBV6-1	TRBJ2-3	CASRGGSSGSRTDTQYF	TGTGCCAGCAGGGGGGGTTCTAGCGGGAGTCGGACAGATACGCAGTATTTT
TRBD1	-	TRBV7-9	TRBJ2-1	CASSEQTGQDEQFF	TGTGCCAGCAGCGAACAGACAGGGCAGGATGAGCAGTTCTTC
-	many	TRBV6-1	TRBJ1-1	CASSDWGGGEAFF	TGTGCCAGCAGTGACTGGGGAGGTGGTGAAGCTTTCTTT
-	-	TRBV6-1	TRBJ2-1	CASTQGPYNEQFF	TGTGCCAGCACCCAGGGACCCTACAATGAGCAGTTCTTC